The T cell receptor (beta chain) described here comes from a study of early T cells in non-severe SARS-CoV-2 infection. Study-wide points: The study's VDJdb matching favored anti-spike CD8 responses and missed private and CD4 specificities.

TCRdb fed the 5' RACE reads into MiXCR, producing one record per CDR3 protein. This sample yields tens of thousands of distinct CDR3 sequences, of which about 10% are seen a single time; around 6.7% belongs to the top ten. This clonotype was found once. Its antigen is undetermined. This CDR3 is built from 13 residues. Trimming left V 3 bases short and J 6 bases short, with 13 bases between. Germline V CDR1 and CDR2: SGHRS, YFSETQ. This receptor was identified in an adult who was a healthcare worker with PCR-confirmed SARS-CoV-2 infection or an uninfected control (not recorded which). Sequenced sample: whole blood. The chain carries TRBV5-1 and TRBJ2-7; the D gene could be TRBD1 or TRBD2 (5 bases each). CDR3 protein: CASSSGPLREQYF. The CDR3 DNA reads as TGCGCCAGCAGCTCGGGACCTCTTCGCGAGCAGTACTTC.